What follows describes a single T cell receptor (beta chain). Here immunoSEQ multiplex PCR was the method, and the copy in TCRdb shows in-frame clones only, minus some. The sample includes over 30,000 clones, more than 75% of them seen just once. This CDR3 is built from 12 residues. From germline, CDR1 is KGHSH and CDR2 LQKENI. V lost 2 bases and J 2 bases, leaving 4 bases between the germline ends. This record comes from a study of OX40 agonist ivuxolimab in advanced cancers. At the level of the study: The dose-escalation cohort was about 86% male, with a mean age of approximately 61 years, ranging about 23 to 79.

The sample consisted of CD4+ or CD8+ T cells sorted from blood, taken in a trial of the OX40 agonist ivuxolimab. The chain couples TRBV18 to TRBJ2-7, with D unresolved. The receptor was isolated from an adult with an advanced solid tumor such as melanoma, head and neck, liver or kidney cancer. CDR3 residues: CASSPSTYEQYF. The DNA of the CDR3 is TGTGCCAGCTCACCAAGCACCTACGAGCAGTACTTC.